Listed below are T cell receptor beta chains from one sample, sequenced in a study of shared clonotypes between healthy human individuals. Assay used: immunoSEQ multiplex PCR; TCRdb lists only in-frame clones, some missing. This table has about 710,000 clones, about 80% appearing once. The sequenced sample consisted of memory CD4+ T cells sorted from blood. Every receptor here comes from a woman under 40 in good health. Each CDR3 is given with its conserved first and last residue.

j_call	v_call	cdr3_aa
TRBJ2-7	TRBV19	CASSGRLNSYEQYF
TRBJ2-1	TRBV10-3	CAISESSKPSNNEQFF
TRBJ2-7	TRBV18	CASSPGEYPQYF
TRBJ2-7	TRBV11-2	CASSLLSSGSGYEQYF
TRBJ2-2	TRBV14	CASSQDHLGVGELFF
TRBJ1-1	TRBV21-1	CAISDGNTEAFF
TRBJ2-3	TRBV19	CASLSVCGYTDTQYF
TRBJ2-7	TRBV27	CASSSLAGGSYEQYF
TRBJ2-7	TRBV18	CASSPSDSYEQYF
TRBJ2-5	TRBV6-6	CASSYTDPRVGTQYF
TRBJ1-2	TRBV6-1	CASSENTRDYGYTF
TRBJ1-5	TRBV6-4	CASTSGTEYSNQPQHF